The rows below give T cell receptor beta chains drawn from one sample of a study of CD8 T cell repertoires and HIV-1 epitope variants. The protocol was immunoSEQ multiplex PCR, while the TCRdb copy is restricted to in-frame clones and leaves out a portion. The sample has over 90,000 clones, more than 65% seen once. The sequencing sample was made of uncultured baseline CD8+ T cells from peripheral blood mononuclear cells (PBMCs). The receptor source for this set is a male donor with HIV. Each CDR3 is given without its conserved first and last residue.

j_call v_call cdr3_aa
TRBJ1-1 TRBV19 ASSIPNTEAF
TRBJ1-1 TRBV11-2 ASSSAGEAF
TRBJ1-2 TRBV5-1 ASSLGSEYGYT
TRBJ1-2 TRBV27 ASSLSGGQGLGYGYT
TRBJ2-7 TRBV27 ASRNRVSYEQY
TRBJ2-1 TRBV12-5 ASGRDSSNEQF
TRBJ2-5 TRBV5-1 ASSLVHDRGETQY
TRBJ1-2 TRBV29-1 SVAPGLAPNYGYT
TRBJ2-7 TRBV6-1 ASLTGFGEQY
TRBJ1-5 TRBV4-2 ASSQDPAGPSNQPQH
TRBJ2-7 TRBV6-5 ASSYSGTGAAYEQY
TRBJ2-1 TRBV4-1 ASGTRAGNNEQF
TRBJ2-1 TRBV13 ASHRRAHDNEQF
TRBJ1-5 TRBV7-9 ASSTGRGGSNQPQH
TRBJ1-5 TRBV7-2 ASSSVRGNQPQH
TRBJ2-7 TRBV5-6 ASSYRNPGGYEQY
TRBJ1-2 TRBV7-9 ASSLSGDYGYT
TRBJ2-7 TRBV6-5 ASSRDSRSYEQY
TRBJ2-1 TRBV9 ASSVDFYEQF
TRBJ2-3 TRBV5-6 ASSPGLAGGYDTQY
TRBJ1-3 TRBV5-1 ASSLVGGSGNTIY
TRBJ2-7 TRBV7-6 ASSPGVGYEQY
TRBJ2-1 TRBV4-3 ASSQDVRGANEQF
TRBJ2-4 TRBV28 ASSTGDRGDIQY
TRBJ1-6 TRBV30 GFAVARKNSPLH
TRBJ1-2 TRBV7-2 ASRREQGGDGYT
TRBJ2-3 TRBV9 ASSLGQSTDTQY
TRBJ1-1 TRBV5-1 ASRRDGGSEAF
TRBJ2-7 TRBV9 ASSVDPAGPPYEQY
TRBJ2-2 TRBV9 ASSVAGSTGELF
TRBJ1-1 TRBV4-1 ASSQGGIEAF
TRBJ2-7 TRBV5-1 ASSLAIRDRGHISYEQY
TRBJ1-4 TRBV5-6 ASRLSGYNEKLF
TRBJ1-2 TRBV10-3 AISESGGNYGYT
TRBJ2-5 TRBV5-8 ASETSGETQY
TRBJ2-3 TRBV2 ASSPGGGRGTDTQY
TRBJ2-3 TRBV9 ASSTTTTDTQY
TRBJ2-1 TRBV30 AWREPHSGNEQF
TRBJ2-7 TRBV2 ASSEEGRALDSYEQY
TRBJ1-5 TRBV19 ASSKTHNQPQH
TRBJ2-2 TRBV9 ASSSFVGAGTGELF
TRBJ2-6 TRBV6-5 ASKITSGANVLT
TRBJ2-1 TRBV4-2 ASSQGWGEERNEQF
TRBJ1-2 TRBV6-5 ASSYQSPDYGYT
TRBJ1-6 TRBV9 ASSQGGFDSPLH
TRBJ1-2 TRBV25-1 ASSEAGDYGYT
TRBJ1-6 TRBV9 ASSEPGLSNSPLH
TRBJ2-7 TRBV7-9 ASSLGDPLGVEQY
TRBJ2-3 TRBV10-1 ASSESQGDDTQY
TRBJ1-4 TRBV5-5 ASSLGAGTNEKLF
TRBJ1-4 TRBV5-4 ASGGMTGNNEKLF
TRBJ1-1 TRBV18 ASSPEGSRGTEAF
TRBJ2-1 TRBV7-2 ASSFGTRVNNEQF
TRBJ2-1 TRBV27 ASSLMGTSGSLVGEQF